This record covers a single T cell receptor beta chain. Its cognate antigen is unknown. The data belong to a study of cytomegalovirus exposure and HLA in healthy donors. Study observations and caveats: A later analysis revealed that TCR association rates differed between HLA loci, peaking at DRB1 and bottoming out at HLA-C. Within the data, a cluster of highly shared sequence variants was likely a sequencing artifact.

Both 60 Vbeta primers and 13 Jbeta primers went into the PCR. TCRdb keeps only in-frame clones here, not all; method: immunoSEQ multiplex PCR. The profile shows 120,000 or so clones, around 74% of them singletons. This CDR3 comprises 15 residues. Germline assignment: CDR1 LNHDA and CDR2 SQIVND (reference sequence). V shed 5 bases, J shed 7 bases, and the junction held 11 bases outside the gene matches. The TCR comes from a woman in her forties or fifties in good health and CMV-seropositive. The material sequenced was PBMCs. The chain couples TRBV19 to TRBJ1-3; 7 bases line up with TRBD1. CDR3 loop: CASSPQGKFGNTIYF. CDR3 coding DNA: TGTGCCAGTAGTCCACAGGGGAAGTTCGGGAACACCATATATTTT.